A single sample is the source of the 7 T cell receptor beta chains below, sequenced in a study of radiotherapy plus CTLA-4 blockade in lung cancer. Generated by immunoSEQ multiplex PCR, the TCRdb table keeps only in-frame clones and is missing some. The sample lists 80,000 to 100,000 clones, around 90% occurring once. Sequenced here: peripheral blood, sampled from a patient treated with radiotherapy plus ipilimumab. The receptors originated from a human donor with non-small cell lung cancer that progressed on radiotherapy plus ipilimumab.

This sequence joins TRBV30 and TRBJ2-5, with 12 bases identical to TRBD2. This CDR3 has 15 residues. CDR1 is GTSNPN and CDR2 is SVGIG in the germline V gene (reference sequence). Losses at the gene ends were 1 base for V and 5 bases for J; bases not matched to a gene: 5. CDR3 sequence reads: CAWSASGRARETQYF. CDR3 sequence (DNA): TGTGCCTGGAGTGCTAGCGGGAGGGCACGGGAGACCCAGTACTTC.

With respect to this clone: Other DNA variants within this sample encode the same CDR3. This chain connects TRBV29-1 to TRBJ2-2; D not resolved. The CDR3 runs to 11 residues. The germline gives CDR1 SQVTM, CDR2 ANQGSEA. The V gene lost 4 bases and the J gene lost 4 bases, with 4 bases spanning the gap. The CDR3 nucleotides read TGCAGCGTTGGAGGCACCGGGGAGCTGTTTTTT. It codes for CSVGGTGELFF.

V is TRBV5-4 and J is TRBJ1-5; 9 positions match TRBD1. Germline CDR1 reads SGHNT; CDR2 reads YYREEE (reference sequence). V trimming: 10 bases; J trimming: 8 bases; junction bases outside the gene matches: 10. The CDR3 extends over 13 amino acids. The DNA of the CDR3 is TGTGCCTTCCGGGACAGGGACTACGAGCCCCAGCATTTT. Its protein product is CAFRDRDYEPQHF.

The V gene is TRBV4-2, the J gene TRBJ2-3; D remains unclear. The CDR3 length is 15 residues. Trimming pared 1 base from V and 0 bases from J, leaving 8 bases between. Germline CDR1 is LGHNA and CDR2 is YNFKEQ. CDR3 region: CASSQVEKSTDTQYF. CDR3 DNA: TGTGCCAGCAGCCAAGTGGAGAAGAGCACAGATACGCAGTATTTT.

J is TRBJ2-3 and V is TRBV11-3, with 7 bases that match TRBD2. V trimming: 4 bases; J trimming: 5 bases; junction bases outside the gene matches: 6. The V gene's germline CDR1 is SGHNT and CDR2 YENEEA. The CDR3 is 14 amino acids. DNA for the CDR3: TGTGCCAGCAGCTCAGGACTAGGGGTAGATACGCAGTATTTT. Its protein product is CASSSGLGVDTQYF.

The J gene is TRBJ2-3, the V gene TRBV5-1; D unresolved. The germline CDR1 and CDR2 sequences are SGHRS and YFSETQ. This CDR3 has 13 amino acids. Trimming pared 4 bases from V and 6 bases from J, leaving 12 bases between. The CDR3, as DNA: TGCGCCAGCAGCAACGCGCCCCGGGATACGCAGTATTTT. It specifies CASSNAPRDTQYF.

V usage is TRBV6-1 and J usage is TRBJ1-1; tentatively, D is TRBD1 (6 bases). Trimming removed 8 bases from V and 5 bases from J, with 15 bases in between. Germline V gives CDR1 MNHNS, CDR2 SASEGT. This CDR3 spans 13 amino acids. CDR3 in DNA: TGTGCCAGCGCACAGGGTTTGTTTACTGAAGCTTTCTTT. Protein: CASAQGLFTEAFF.